This record covers a single T cell receptor beta chain. Source study methods: Nucleated cell number was recorded as an estimate derived from reference gene primer amplification. Only in-frame clones appear in the TCRdb table, and some are missing; sequencing was by immunoSEQ multiplex PCR. The V and J calls and clone size were taken over from that table, and D and trimming were inferred from the DNA. Among approximately 270,000 clones listed, about 80% were seen once. This sample is drawn from a study of blood T cell repertoires in COVID-19. Patients from Seattle were sampled longitudinally, starting during active infection. The CDR3 spans 13 residues. Germline CDR1 and CDR2: SGHRS and YFSETQ. Trimming stripped 0 bases from V and 4 bases from J, with 5 bases between.

The sequenced material came from peripheral blood. V gene TRBV5-1 combines with J gene TRBJ1-5, with D uncertain. The TCR was taken from a person aged 65-85 years with COVID-19, enrolled during active disease. CDR3 nucleotide sequence: TGCGCCAGCAGCTTGGTCAGTAATCAGCCCCAGCATTTT. Translated: CASSLVSNQPQHF.